The sample holds many counts of the clone carrying this T cell receptor beta chain. The antigen is not known. The source of the sample is a study of T cells in Graves' hyperthyroidism and ophthalmopathy. General study points: Clonotypes that were expanded in thyroid above 0.001 mostly appeared in blood too.

Exclusion of a patient resulted from uncontrolled infection, other autoimmune disease, pregnancy or lactation. Clinical symptoms, serum thyroxine and TRAb, thyroid ultrasound and orbital computed tomography together formed the diagnostic basis. PBMCs were obtained from over 8.5 ml fresh peripheral blood. The TCR beta CDR3 regions underwent amplification using RNA transcripts as the source. The HTBI set primed first-round TCR CDR3 RT-PCR. TCRdb reprocessed the multiplex PCR reads via MiXCR and lists one record per CDR3 protein. Here the sample spans 550,000 to 700,000 distinct CDR3 sequences, under 15% being singletons. The V gene's germline CDR1 is MDHEN and CDR2 SYDVKM. This CDR3 contains 12 residues. Trimming removed 3 bases from V and 6 bases from J, with 6 bases in between.

The sample consisted of blood. The receptor's source is a woman aged 40-49 years with Graves' ophthalmopathy. V and J are TRBV28 and TRBJ1-5, with D unresolved. CDR3 coding DNA: TGTGCCAGCAGTTTGACGCGTCAGCCCCAGCATTTT. Translating it yields CASSLTRQPQHF.